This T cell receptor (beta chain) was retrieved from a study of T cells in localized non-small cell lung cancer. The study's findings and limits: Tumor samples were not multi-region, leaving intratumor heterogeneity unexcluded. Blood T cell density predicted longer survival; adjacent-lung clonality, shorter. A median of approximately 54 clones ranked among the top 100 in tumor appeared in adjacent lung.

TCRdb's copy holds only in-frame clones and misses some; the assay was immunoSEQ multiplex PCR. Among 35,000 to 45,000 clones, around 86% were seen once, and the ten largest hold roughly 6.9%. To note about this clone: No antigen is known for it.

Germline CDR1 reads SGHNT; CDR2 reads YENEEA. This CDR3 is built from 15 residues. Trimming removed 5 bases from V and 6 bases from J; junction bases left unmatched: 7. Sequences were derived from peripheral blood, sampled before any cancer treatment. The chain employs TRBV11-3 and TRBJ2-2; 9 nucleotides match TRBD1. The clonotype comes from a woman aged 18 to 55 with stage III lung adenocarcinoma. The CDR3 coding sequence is TGTGCCAGCAGCCGAACCAGACAGGGGGCCGGGGAGCTGTTTTTT. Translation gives CASSRTRQGAGELFF.